These 6 T cell receptor beta chains were all obtained from the same sample, sequenced in a study of glioma-infiltrating T cells. TCR alpha and beta CDR3 regions were amplified from RNA using iRepertoire nested multiplex PCR. In TCRdb, the multiplex PCR reads were re-called with MiXCR into one record per CDR3 protein. The table lists about 140,000 distinct CDR3 sequences, 35% to 50% of them singletons. The sequenced sample was glioma tissue, nonneoplastic brain tissue, or PBMCs (not recorded which). The source of these receptors is a human donor with low-grade glioma or glioblastoma, undergoing nonglioma brain surgery, or in good health (not recorded which).

The table lists this clonotype with a few counts. The chain is built from TRBV4-3 and TRBJ2-7, with D hard to call. Trimming shortened V by 0 bases and J by 5 bases, and 11 bases separated the two germline ends. The germline V gene has CDR1 LGHNA and CDR2 YSLEER. This CDR3 has 14 residues. The CDR3 DNA reads TGCGCCAGCAGCCAAGATCGAGGCCGGAACGAGCAGTACTTC. This sequence encodes CASSQDRGRNEQYF.

At least ten counts were recorded for this clonotype. The genes are TRBV10-3 and TRBJ1-2; the D gene is possibly TRBD1 (5 bases). V was clipped by 4 bases and J by 5 bases, with 8 bases between them. The CDR3 is made up of 12 amino acids. The germline CDR1 and CDR2 sequences are ENHRY and SYGVKD. CDR3 amino acids: CAISAGLYGYTF. In DNA form, the CDR3 reads TGTGCCATCAGTGCGGGACTTTATGGCTACACCTTC.

Ten or more counts support this clonotype. The rearrangement links TRBV20-1 to TRBJ2-3; D may be TRBD2 (5 bases). The length of the CDR3 is 13 residues. CDR1 and CDR2 (germline): DFQATT, SNEGSKA (reference sequence). Trimming shortened V by 2 bases and J by 0 bases, and 6 bases separated the two germline ends. The CDR3 region has the DNA TGCAGTGCTAGACGGACTAGCACAGATACGCAGTATTTT. Translating gives CSARRTSTDTQYF.

This clonotype was seen more than once but under ten times. The chain combines TRBV15 with TRBJ2-3, with D possibly matching TRBD2 (6 bases). This CDR3 region has 15 residues. V dropped 1 base and J dropped 2 bases, with 10 bases sitting between them. CDR1 and CDR2 from the germline V gene are LNHNV and YYDKDF (reference sequence). CDR3 sequence reads: CATSRVQRVTDTQYF. The CDR3 DNA reads TGTGCCACCAGCAGAGTGCAGCGGGTCACAGATACGCAGTATTTT. Supplemented by reference TRBV15 and TRBJ2-3, the full variable domain reads DAMVIQNPRYQVTQFGKPVTLSCSQTLNHNVMYWYQQKSSQAPKLLFHYYDKDFNNEADTPDNFQSRRPNTSFCFLDIRSPGLGDTAMYLCATSRVQRVTDTQYFGPGTRLTVL.

The sample holds a few counts of this clonotype. This chain connects TRBV6-1 to TRBJ2-7, with 9 bases aligning to TRBD1. Per germline, CDR1 MNHNS and CDR2 SASEGT. The CDR3 sequence is 15 residues long. Unmatched junction bases numbered 12, after V lost 5 bases and J lost 7 bases. CDR3 bases: TGTGCCAGCAGTCCTACGGGGACAGGGCTGGAGGAGCAGTACTTC. Residues: CASSPTGTGLEEQYF.

V and J are TRBV12-3 or TRBV12-4 and TRBJ2-1; 7 nucleotides match TRBD2. Trimming at V came to 5 bases and at J to 9 bases, leaving 13 bases not matched to a gene. The CDR3 spans 15 residues. DNA for the CDR3: TGTGCCAGCAGTCTCCCGGGGAGGGAGAAGGTTGAGCAGTTCTTC. Residues: CASSLPGREKVEQFF.